The following is a T cell receptor (beta chain) sequence with its context. Its antigen is as yet unknown. This sample was included in a study of OX40 agonist ivuxolimab in advanced cancers. On the study more broadly: Eligibility rules accepted prior anti-PD-1, anti-PD-L1 or anti-CTLA-4 therapy, and over 30% had some. General study results and limits: Fewer expanded clones were found on average in CD4+ than in CD8+ T cells.

Sequencing was performed with immunoSEQ multiplex PCR; in TCRdb, only in-frame clones are kept and a portion is missing. There are 85,000 to 130,000 clones in the sample; 90% occur only once, and approximately 0.52% lies in the top ten. Patients with a history of autoimmune disease or on systemic immunosuppression were excluded. The CDR3 consists of 14 residues. Germline-derived CDR1 and CDR2 are LNHNV and YYDKDF (reference sequence). The trim removed 7 bases at V and 7 bases at J, leaving 7 bases unmatched. The sample was CD4+ or CD8+ T cells sorted from blood, taken in a trial of the OX40 agonist ivuxolimab. J is TRBJ1-5 and V is TRBV15; 10 bases line up with TRBD1. The source of this sequence is an adult with an advanced solid tumor such as melanoma, head and neck, liver or kidney cancer. The CDR3 sequence: CATTDRGTVQPQHF. In DNA form, the CDR3 reads TGTGCCACCACGGACAGGGGGACGGTACAGCCCCAGCATTTT.